Below, 2 T cell receptor beta chains from the same sample are listed, as sequenced in a study of T cell changes during pregnancy in multiple sclerosis. Only in-frame clones appear in the TCRdb table, and some are missing; sequencing was by immunoSEQ multiplex PCR. The sample holds fewer than 50,000 clones, about 94% seen once. Sequenced here: CD8+ T cells from peripheral blood mononuclear cells, sampled in the third trimester of pregnancy. The receptors originated from a female donor with multiple sclerosis, enrolled in a pregnancy study.

The J gene is TRBJ2-7, the V gene TRBV7-2; 7 bases line up with TRBD1. Germline V gene lookup returns CDR1 SGHTA and CDR2 FQGNSA. This CDR3 is built from 14 residues. Losses at the gene ends were 5 bases for V and 2 bases for J; bases not matched to a gene: 6. The CDR3 region is CASSSPGQPYEQYF. DNA for the CDR3: TGTGCCAGCAGCAGCCCGGGACAGCCCTACGAGCAGTACTTC.

This clone appeared a few times. The chain couples TRBV5-1 to TRBJ2-2; 8 bases map to TRBD2. Per the germline V gene, CDR1 is SGHRS and CDR2 is YFSETQ. V shed 4 bases, J shed 5 bases, and the junction held 13 bases outside the gene matches. The length of the CDR3 is 17 residues. CDR3 in amino acids: CASSPRGGRPATGELFF. In nucleotides, the CDR3 is TGCGCCAGCAGCCCCCGGGGCGGGAGGCCGGCTACCGGGGAGCTGTTTTTT. The full variable domain, completed using reference TRBV5-1 and TRBJ2-2, is KAGVTQTPRYLIKTRGQQVTLSCSPISGHRSVSWYQQTPGQGLQFLFEYFSETQRNKGNFPGRFSGRQFSNSRSEMNVSTLELGDSALYLCASSPRGGRPATGELFFGEGSRLTVL.